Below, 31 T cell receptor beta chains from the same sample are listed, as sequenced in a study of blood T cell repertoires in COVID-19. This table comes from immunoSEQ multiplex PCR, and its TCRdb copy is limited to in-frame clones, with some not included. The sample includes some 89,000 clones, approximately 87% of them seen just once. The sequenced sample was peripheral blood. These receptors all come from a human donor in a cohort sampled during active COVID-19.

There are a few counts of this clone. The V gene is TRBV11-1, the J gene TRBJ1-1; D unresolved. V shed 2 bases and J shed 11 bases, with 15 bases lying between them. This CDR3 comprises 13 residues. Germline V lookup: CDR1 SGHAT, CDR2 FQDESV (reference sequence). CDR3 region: CASSLFLGQRAFF. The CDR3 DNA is TGTGCCAGCAGCTTATTCTTAGGGCAGCGGGCTTTCTTT.

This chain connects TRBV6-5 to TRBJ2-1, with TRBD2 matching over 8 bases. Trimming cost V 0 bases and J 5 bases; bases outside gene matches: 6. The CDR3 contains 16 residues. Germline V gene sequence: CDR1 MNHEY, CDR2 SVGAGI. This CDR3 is CASSYSQRGPNNEQFF. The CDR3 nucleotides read TGTGCCAGCAGTTACTCCCAGCGGGGGCCCAACAATGAGCAGTTCTTC.

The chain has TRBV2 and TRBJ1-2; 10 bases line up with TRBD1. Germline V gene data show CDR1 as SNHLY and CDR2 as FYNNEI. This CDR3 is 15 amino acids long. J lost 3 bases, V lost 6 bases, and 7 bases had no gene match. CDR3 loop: CASRRGQGLDYGYTF. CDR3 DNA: TGTGCCAGCAGACGGGGACAGGGGCTAGACTATGGCTACACCTTC.

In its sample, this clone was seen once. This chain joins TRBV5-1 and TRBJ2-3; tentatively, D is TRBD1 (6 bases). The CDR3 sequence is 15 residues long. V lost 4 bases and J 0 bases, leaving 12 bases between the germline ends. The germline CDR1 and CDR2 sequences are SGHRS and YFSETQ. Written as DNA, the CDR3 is TGCGCCAGCAGCCCCGGGACACCCAGCACAGATACGCAGTATTTT. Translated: CASSPGTPSTDTQYF.

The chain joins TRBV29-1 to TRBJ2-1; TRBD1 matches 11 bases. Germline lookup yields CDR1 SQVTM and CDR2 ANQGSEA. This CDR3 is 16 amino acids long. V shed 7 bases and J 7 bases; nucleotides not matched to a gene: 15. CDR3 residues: CSGTPKAGQGENEQFF. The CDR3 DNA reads TGCAGCGGGACCCCCAAAGCGGGACAGGGGGAAAATGAGCAGTTCTTC.

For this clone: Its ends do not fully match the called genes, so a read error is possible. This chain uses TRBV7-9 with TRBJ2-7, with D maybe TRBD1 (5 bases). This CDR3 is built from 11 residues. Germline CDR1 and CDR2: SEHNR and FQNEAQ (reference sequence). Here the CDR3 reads CASSLGQGQAF. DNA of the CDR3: TGTGCCAGCAGCCTGGGGCAGGGCCAGGCCTTC.

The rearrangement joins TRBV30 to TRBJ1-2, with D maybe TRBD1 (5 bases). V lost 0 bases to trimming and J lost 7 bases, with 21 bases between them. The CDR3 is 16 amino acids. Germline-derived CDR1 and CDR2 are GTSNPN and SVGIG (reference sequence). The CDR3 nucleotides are TGTGCCTGGAGTGTAAATGGACCGGGGGGAAGTTTTGGCTACACCTTC. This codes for CAWSVNGPGGSFGYTF.

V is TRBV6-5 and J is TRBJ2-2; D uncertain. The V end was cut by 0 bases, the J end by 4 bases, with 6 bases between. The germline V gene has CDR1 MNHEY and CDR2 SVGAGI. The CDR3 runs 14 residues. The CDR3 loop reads CASSYSGLTGELFF. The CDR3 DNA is TGTGCCAGCAGTTACTCGGGCCTCACCGGGGAGCTGTTTTTT.

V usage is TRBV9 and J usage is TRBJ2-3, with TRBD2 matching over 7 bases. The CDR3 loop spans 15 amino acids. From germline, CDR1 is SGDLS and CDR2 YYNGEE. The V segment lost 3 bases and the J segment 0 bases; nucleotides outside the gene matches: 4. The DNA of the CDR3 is TGTGCCAGCAGCGAGAGCGGGGCCAGCACAGATACGCAGTATTTT. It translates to CASSESGASTDTQYF. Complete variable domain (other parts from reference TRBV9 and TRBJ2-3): DSGVTQTPKHLITATGQRVTLRCSPRSGDLSVYWYQQSLDQGLQFLIQYYNGEERAKGNILERFSAQQFPDLHSELNLSSLELGDSALYFCASSESGASTDTQYFGPGTRLTVL.

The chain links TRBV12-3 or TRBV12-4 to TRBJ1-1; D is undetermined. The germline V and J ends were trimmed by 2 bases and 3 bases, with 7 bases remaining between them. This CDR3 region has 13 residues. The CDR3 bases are TGTGCCAGCAGTTTACGGGGAGACACTGAAGCTTTCTTT. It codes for CASSLRGDTEAFF.

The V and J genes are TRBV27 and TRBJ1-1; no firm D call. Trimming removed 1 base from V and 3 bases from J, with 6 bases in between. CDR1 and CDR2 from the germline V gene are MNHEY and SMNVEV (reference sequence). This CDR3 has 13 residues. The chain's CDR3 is CASSLYRDTEAFF. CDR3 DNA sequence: TGTGCCAGCAGTTTATATCGAGACACTGAAGCTTTCTTT.

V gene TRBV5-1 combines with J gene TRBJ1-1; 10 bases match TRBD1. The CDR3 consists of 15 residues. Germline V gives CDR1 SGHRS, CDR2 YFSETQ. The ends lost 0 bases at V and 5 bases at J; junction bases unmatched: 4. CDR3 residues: CASSLGGQGRTEAFF. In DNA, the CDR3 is TGCGCCAGCAGCTTGGGGGGACAGGGGCGGACTGAAGCTTTCTTT.

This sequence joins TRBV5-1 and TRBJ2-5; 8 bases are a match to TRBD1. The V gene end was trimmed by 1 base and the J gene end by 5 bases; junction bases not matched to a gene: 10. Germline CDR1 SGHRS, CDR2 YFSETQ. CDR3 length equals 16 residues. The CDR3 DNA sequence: TGCGCCAGCAGCTTGCTAGGACAGGGAGGCGGGGAGACCCAGTACTTC. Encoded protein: CASSLLGQGGGETQYF.

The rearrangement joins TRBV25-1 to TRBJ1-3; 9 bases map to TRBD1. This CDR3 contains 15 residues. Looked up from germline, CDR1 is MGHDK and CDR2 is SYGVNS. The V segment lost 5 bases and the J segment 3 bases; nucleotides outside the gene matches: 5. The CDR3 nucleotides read TGTGCCAGCAGTTCCACAGGGGGCGGTGGAAACACCATATATTTT. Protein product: CASSSTGGGGNTIYF. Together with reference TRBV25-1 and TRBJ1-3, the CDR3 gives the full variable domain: EADIYQTPRYLVIGTGKKITLECSQTMGHDKMYWYQQDPGMELHLIHYSYGVNSTEKGDLSSESTVSRIRTEHFPLTLESARPSHTSQYLCASSSTGGGGNTIYFGEGSWLTVV.

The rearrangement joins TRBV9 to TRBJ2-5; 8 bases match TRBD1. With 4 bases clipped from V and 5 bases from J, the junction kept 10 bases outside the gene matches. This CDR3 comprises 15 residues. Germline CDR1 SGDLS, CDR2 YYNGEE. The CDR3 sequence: CASSTRGQGLETQYF. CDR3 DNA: TGTGCCAGCAGCACCAGGGGGCAGGGACTCGAGACCCAGTACTTC. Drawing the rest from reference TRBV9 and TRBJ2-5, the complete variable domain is DSGVTQTPKHLITATGQRVTLRCSPRSGDLSVYWYQQSLDQGLQFLIQYYNGEERAKGNILERFSAQQFPDLHSELNLSSLELGDSALYFCASSTRGQGLETQYFGPGTRLLVL.

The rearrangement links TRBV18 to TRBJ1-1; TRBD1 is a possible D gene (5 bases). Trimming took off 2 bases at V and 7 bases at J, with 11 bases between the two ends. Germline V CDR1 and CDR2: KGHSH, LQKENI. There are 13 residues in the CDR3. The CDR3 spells CASSPGGSGEAFF. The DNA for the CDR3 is TGTGCCAGCTCACCAGGGGGGTCGGGTGAAGCTTTCTTT.

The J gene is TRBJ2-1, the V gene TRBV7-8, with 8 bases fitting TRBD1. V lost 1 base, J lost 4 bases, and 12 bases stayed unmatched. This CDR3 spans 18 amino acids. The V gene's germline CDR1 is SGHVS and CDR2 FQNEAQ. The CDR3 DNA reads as TGTGCCAGCAGCTTAGGGAGTAGGGGGACAGGCGCTTACAATGAGCAGTTCTTC. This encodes CASSLGSRGTGAYNEQFF.

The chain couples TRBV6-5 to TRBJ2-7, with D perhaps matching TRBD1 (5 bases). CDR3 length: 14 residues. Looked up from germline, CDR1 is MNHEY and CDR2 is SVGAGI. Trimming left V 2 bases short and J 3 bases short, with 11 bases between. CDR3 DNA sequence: TGTGCCAGCAGTTACCAAGGGGCAAACTACGAGCAGTACTTC. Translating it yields CASSYQGANYEQYF.

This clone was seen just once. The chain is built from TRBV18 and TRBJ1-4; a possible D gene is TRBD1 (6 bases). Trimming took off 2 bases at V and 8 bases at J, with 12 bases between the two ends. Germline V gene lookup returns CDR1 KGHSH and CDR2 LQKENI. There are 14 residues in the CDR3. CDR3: CASSPSGDGEKLFF. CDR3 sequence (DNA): TGTGCCAGCTCACCATCAGGGGACGGGGAAAAACTGTTTTTT.

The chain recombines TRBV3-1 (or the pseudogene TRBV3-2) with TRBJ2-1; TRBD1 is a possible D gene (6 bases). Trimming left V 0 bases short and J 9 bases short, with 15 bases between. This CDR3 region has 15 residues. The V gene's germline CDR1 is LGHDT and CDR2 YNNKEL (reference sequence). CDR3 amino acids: CASSQERIRGGEQFF. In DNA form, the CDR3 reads TGTGCCAGCAGCCAAGAGAGAATCAGGGGTGGTGAGCAGTTCTTC.

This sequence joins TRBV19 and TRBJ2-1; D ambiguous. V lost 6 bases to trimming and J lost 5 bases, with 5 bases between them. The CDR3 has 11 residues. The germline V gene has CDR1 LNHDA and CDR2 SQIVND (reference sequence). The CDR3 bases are TGTGCCAGTAGACAGCACAATGAGCAGTTCTTC. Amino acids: CASRQHNEQFF. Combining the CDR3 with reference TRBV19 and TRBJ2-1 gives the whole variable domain DGGITQSPKYLFRKEGQNVTLSCEQNLNHDAMYWYRQDPGQGLRLIYYSQIVNDFQKGDIAEGYSVSREKKESFPLTVTSAQKNPTAFYLCASRQHNEQFFGPGTRLTVL.

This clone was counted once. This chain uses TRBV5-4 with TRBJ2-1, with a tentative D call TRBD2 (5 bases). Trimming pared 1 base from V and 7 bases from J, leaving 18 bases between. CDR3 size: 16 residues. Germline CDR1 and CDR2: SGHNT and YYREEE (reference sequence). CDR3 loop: CASSLLADSHINEQFF. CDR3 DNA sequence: TGTGCCAGCAGCTTGCTAGCAGATTCACACATAAATGAGCAGTTCTTC.

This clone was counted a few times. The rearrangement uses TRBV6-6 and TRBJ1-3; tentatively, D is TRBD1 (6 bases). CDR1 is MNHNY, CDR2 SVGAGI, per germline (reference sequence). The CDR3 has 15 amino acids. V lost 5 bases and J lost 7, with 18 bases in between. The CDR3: CASSPTRDIGNTIYF. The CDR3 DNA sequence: TGTGCCAGCAGTCCCACCCGGGACATAGGGAACACCATATATTTT.

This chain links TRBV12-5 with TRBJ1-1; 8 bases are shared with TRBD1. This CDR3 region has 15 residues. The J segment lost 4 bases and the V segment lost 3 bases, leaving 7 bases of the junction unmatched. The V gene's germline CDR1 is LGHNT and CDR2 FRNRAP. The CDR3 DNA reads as TGTGCTAGTGGTTTAGGACAGGGATCCTTCACTGAAGCTTTCTTT. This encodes CASGLGQGSFTEAFF. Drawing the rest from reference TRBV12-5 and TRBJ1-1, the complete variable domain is DARVTQTPRHKVTEMGQEVTMRCQPILGHNTVFWYRQTMMQGLELLAYFRNRAPLDDSGMPKDRFSAEMPDATLATLKIQPSEPRDSAVYFCASGLGQGSFTEAFFGQGTRLTVV.

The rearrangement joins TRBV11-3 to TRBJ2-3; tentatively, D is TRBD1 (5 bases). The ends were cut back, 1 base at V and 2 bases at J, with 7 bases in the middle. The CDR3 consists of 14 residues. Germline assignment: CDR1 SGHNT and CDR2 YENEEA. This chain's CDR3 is CASSLGQNTDTQYF. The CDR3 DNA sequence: TGTGCCAGCAGCTTAGGACAGAACACAGATACGCAGTATTTT.

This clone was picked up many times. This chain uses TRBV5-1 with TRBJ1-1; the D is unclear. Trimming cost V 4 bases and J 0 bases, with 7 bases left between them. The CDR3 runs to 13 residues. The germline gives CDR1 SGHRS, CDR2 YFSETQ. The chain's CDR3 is CASSIEMNTEAFF. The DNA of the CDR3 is TGCGCCAGCAGCATAGAAATGAACACTGAAGCTTTCTTT.

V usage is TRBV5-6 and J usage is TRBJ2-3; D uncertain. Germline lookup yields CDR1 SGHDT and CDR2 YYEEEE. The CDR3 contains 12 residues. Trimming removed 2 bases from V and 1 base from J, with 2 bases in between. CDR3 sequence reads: CASSFGTDTQYF. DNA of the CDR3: TGTGCCAGCAGCTTCGGCACAGATACGCAGTATTTT. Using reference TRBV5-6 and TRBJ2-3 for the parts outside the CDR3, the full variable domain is DAGVTQSPTHLIKTRGQQVTLRCSPKSGHDTVSWYQQALGQGPQFIFQYYEEEERQRGNFPDRFSGHQFPNYSSELNVNALLLGDSALYLCASSFGTDTQYFGPGTRLTVL.

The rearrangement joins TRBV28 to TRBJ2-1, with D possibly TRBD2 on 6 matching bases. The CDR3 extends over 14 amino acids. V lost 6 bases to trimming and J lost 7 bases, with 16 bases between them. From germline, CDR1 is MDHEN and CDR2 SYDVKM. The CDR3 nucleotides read TGTGCCAGCAGGCGGGGCGGGTTGAAGAATGAGCAGTTCTTC. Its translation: CASRRGGLKNEQFF.

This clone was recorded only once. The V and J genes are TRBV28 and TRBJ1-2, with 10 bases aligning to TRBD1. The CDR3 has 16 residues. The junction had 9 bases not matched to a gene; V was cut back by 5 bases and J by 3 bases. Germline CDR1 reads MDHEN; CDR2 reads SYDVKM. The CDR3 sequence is CASSLRRTGGYYGYTF. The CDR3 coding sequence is TGTGCCAGCAGTCTGCGGAGGACAGGGGGGTACTATGGCTACACCTTC.

Here the CDR3 reads CASSLEHRAYTEAFF. The CDR3 DNA reads TGCGCCAGCAGCTTGGAACACAGGGCGTACACTGAAGCTTTCTTT. The chain recombines TRBV5-1 with TRBJ1-1; D possibly corresponds to TRBD1 (6 bases). V was cut by 0 bases and J by 3 bases, with 12 bases left in between. The germline CDR1 and CDR2 sequences are SGHRS and YFSETQ. The CDR3 has 15 amino acids.

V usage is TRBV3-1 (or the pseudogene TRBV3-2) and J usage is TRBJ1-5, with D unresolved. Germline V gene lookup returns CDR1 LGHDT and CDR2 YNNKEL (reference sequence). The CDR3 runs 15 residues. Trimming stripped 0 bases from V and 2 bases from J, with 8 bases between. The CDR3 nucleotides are TGTGCCAGCAGCCAAGATTTACTTGGCAATCAGCCCCAGCATTTT. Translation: CASSQDLLGNQPQHF.